This T cell receptor (beta chain) came from a study of cytomegalovirus exposure and HLA in healthy donors (dated by TCRdb to about 2017). About the investigation overall: An earlier analysis of 587 of the donors reported roughly 300 Gb of sequence data and 95 million to 120 million unique TCR beta sequences obtained from some 200 million T cells. An early release that covered several hundred HLA-typed donors contained approximately 300 gigabases of sequencing data and tens of millions of unique TCR sequences. Of the 300 to 400 genotyped donors, about 80% fell in the genetic ancestry cluster associated with self-reported Caucasian donors. The aim of the study was to test whether cataloging public T cell receptors could identify signatures of past pathogen exposure. The study used immunosequencing to profile the T cell repertoires of around 600 subjects and linked those repertoires to cytomegalovirus serostatus. A separate validation cohort of roughly 120 different subjects was used in addition to the roughly 720-subject first cohort. High-throughput TCR immunosequencing, statistical association of individual TCRs with disease status, and machine learning were combined to predict cytomegalovirus infection status. To study patterns of TCR occurrence, a later analysis re-analyzed previously published TCR beta repertoires from 666 donors and added high-resolution HLA genotyping. In the later analysis, no new phenotypic data were used to find candidate immune exposures; instead, reliance was placed on TCR beta sequences and their occurrence across donors. An earlier analysis of roughly 600 of the donors used high-throughput TCR beta sequencing to judge whether each TCR beta V gene segment behaved as functional or pseudogenic. Donor age, sex, ethnicity and CMV serostatus were collected together with the repertoire data. Genome-wide SNP genotypes for about three fifths of the roughly 670 donors were used in a later genetic analysis, which treated that subset as a discovery cohort. Every discovery cohort repertoire had been produced on one sequencing platform. Class I and class II HLA loci were covered by the typing at four-digit resolution. Typing coverage differed by locus: A, B, C, DRB1 and DQB1 were typed in about 629-640 donors, DQA1 in roughly 510, DPA1 in around 580, and DPB1 in 450 to 480. A handful of DR-DQ haplotypes were handled as single units for association and clustering because linkage in the cohort was strong. Across approximately 420 genotyped donors of the cohort, an average of approximately 200,000 unique TCR beta nucleotide sequences per donor were sequenced, and approximately 17% of those sequences were non-productive. The paper as a whole reports these results and caveats: Cytomegalovirus status was reported to be diagnosed by the classifier with high specificity and sensitivity in both the original and validation cohorts. Correlated functional status among segregating V segments might be attributable to linkage disequilibrium, but an unknown experimental factor could not be ruled out. The study gave a list of more than 150 TCR beta chains associated with cytomegalovirus. A further reported finding was that TCR beta sequences accurately predicted the HLA-A and HLA-B alleles for most subjects in the first cohort. Compared with the approximately 600-donor mean, donors in an Asian-associated ancestry cluster had fewer N-insertions in productive TCRs, according to a later genetic analysis. In this cohort, only TCR beta chains were sequenced, and detectable features were limited by the absence of alpha or paired-chain data. A cluster of highly shared sequence variants was judged likely to represent a technical artifact of the sequencing pipeline. At a false discovery rate of 0.05, a later analysis linked under 20,000 TCR beta sequences to specific HLA alleles. In an earlier analysis of roughly 560 of the donors, most TCR beta V segments were observed in productive rearrangements about 87% or about 30% of the time, broadly matching IMGT annotations. In a later genetic analysis, a missense DCLRE1C variant was associated with V-gene and J-gene trimming of TCR beta chains, and the association was replicated in an independent cohort. Most CMV-associated TCR beta chains appeared to be HLA-restricted in a later analysis, and the HLA associations seemed to be driven largely by CMV exposure. In a later analysis, the rate of TCR association differed among HLA loci, with DRB1 alleles having the most associated TCRs and HLA-C alleles having the fewest. The 87-base-pair reads could not distinguish some IMGT-functional V segments, including TRBV6-2 and TRBV6-3, so those segments were excluded. Several of the top co-occurrence clusters appeared to be linked to parvovirus B19, influenza, CMV and Epstein-Barr virus, according to a later analysis. The earlier analysis of approximately 560 of the donors excluded some 15 rarely observed V segments, including chromosome 9 orphons, because counts were too low. In vitro tests confirmed that a few of the cytomegalovirus-associated TCR beta chains recognize cytomegalovirus antigens. When HLA alleles, especially DR and DQ, strongly co-occurred, attributing TCR associations to individual alleles was difficult. In a later analysis, HLA-associated TCR beta chains were found to be more clonally expanded and to have lower generation probabilities than equally common non-associated chains. Because some donors lacked HLA typing at each locus, the association tests relied only on the typed subset. While some public TCRs were present in many individuals, most TCR sequences turned up only very rarely across donors. It was suggested by the authors that the approach could potentially be generalized to other disease states and immunological phenotypes. Presence/absence analyses assumed roughly uniform sequencing depth across donors, an assumption that may not hold. For the cohort, immune exposure information was limited to CMV serostatus.

With respect to this clone: Its antigen has not been determined. Per-base qualities were not stored, and no clone one base away is much larger.

In total, approximately 700 healthy bone marrow donors made up the cohort. At the time of sampling, every cohort member was nominally healthy, though immune exposures that went unrecorded were likely present. The donor tested CMV seropositive, placing the donor among the 250 to 350 seropositive members of the cohort. Every donor gave a peripheral blood sample, and the peripheral blood mononuclear cells from that sample were used for TCR beta sequencing. Genomic DNA was extracted from the blood cell samples with the Qiagen DNeasy Blood Extraction Kit. The receptor library was made with the immunoSEQ multiplex PCR assay. For the multiplex PCR, a mixture combining 60 forward primers for TCR Vbeta segments and 13 reverse primers for TCR Jbeta segments was used. The CDR3 region of rearranged TCR beta genes was amplified from genomic DNA by a multiplex PCR assay. Amplified TCR beta libraries were sequenced as 87-base-pair reads on the Illumina HiSeq System. The paper's processing steps were these. Across the 500 to 850 repertoires, a later analysis counted 75 million to 90 million unique TCR beta chains, roughly 11 million of which were shared by at least two donors. Raw reads were error-corrected and collapsed into unique sequences with a nearest-neighbor algorithm that merged closely related sequences to remove PCR and sequencing errors. Alignment of CDR3 sequences to IMGT reference sequences was used to assign V, D and J gene segments. Each retained sequence needed at least a six-nucleotide match to both a V gene segment and a J gene segment. Rearrangements were classified as productive when the CDR3 lacked stop codons and remained in frame with V and J, and all other rearrangements were classified as non-productive. CDR3 was defined according to IMGT convention as the region running from the second conserved V-encoded cysteine to the conserved J-encoded phenylalanine. The earlier analysis of 500 to 750 of the donors excluded any sequence lacking an unambiguous match to a single V gene segment. In an earlier analysis of a few hundred of the donors, V segments were called functional above 56.7% productive rearrangements and were called segregating when the between-donor standard deviation exceeded 5%. A statistical classification framework was built to diagnose cytomegalovirus status from the catalog of TCR beta chain sequences. In a later analysis, TCR nucleotide sequences were compared against IMGT/GENE-DB human TR gene sequences so that V and J genes could be assigned. Using the TCRdist pipeline, a later analysis assigned CDR3 sequences along with most-parsimonious VDJ recombination scenarios. In a later analysis, every TCR beta chain was defined by the combination of its CDR3 amino acid sequence and its V-gene family, and reads without a unique V-gene family were dropped. In a later analysis, 500 to 700 highly shared, low-generation-probability nucleotide sequences were removed to address suspected cross-contamination and a sequencing artifact. In a later analysis, a clonal expansion index was calculated for each public chain from normalized within-repertoire ranks of inferred template counts. A later analysis computed generation probabilities with a VDJ recombination model fitted to out-of-frame rearrangements, and checked the results against IGoR. Hypergeometric tests were used in a later analysis to score TCR-TCR, TCR-HLA and TCR-CMV co-occurrence, with a repertoire-size bias correction applied to the TCR pairs. A later analysis estimated false discovery rates by permuting HLA or CMV assignments 20 times. In a later analysis, co-occurring TCRs were grouped using DBSCAN, and TCRdist sequence similarity was added for clustering within HLA-allele-positive subsets. For co-occurrence clustering, repertoires with fewer than 30,000 or more than 120,000 public chains were excluded, along with 4 to 6 repertoires with anomalous nucleotide sharing. TCRdb stores this immuneACCESS table with in-frame sequences only. Part of the clones is absent; in the studies checked, under half of the shortfall reflects unresolved V genes, and no reason is known for the rest. V and J calls and clone size are those listed in that table; D and trimming were worked out from the DNA. In this sample the table shows roughly 97,000 clones, around 10% of which occur a single time. More than 5% of the sample is taken by the ten largest.

The CDR3 numbers 16 residues from cysteine through phenylalanine. The CDR3 DNA has 48 bases and is translated from base 1. Taken from the germline V gene, the CDR1 and CDR2 loops are SNHLY and FYNNEI. The junction carries 24 bases between V and J, which are trimmed by 6 bases and 9 bases respectively. This sequence uses TRBV2 and TRBJ2-1, and possibly TRBD1, on 6 matching bases. The TCR originated in a man aged 35-49 years in good health and CMV-seropositive. The sequenced material came from PBMCs. The CDR3 amino acid sequence is: CASSVGPGALSGEQFF. The nucleotide sequence reads TGTGCCAGCAGCGTGGGGCCAGGGGCCCTCTCGGGTGAGCAGTTCTTC. Outside the CDR3, residues come from the reference TRBV2 and TRBJ2-1 proteins, so the full variable domain is: EPEVTQTPSHQVTQMGQEVILRCVPISNHLYFYWYRQILGQKVEFLVSFYNNEISEKSEIFDDQFSVERPDGSNFTLKIRSTKLEDSAMYFCASSVGPGALSGEQFFGPGTRLTVL.